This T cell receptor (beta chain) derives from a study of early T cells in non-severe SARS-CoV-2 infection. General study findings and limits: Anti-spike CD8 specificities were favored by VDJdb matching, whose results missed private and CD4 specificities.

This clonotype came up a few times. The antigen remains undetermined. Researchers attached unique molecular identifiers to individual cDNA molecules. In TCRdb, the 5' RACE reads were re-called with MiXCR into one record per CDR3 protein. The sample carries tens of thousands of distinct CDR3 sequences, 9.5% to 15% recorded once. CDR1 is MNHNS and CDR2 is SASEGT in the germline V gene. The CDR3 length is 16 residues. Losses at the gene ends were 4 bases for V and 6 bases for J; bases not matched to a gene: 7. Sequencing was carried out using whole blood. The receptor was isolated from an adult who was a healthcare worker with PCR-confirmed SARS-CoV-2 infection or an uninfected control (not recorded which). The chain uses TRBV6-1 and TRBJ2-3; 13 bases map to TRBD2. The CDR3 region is CASSVLAGGPRDTQYF. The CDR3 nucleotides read TGTGCCAGCAGTGTACTAGCGGGGGGGCCTCGGGATACGCAGTATTTT.